The sequence of this T cell receptor beta chain was determined in a study of T cell responses to AZD1222 COVID-19 vaccine. The V and J ends lost 4 bases and 0 bases, in that order; junction bases with no gene match: 6. The CDR3 covers 16 residues. Germline V gene sequence: CDR1 MGHDK, CDR2 SYGVNS. Notes on the study in general: Repertoires were obtained solely post-peak T cell response. At 160-218 and 743-854, vaccine-associated CD4 TCRs were dominant, and they spanned spike. The donor cohort was predominantly white British with a female majority, and clonal diversity may have been underestimated. Baseline serostatus was positive in only a handful of AZD1222 recipients.

On this clone itself: The antigen remains unidentified.

The method was immunoSEQ multiplex PCR; TCRdb's version includes in-frame clones alone and lacks a portion of them. The sample gives about 39,000 clones, 88% of which show up once; approximately 26% is in the top ten. The source is an adult who received the MenACWY meningococcal vaccine as a control. Sequenced here: peripheral blood, sampled 28 days after the second dose of the MenACWY control vaccine. The chain joins TRBV25-1 to TRBJ2-1, with 7 bases that match TRBD2. CDR3 sequence (DNA): TGTGCCAGCAGTGGCAAGCGGGGCCTCTCCTACAATGAGCAGTTCTTC. It yields the protein CASSGKRGLSYNEQFF.